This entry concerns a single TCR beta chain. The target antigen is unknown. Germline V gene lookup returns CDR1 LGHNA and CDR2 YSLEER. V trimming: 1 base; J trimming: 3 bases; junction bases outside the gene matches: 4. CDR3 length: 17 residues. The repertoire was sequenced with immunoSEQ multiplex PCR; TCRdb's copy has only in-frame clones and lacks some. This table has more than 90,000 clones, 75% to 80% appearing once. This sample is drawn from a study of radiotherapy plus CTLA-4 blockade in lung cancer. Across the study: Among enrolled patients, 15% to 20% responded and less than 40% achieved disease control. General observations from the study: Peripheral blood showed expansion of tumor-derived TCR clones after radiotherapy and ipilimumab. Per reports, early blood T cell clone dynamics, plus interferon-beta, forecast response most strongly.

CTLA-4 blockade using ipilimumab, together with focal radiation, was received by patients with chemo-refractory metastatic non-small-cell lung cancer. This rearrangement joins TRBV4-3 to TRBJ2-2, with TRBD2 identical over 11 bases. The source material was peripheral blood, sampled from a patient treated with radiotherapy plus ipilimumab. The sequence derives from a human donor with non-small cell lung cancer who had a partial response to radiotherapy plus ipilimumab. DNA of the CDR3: TGCGCCAGCAGCCAAGGACCGGGACTAGCGGACACCGGGGAGCTGTTTTTT. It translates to CASSQGPGLADTGELFF.